This is a list of T cell receptor beta chains from one sample in a study of CD8+CD57+ T cells in acquired aplastic anemia. Via MiXCR, TCRdb re-called the reads, giving one row per CDR3 protein. The sample lists a few hundred thousand distinct CDR3 sequences; around 49% were seen once. Sequencing was performed on sorted CD4+, CD8+, or CD8+CD57+ T cells (not recorded which) from PBMCs. These receptors were collected from a human donor with aplastic anemia. Each CDR3 is given with its conserved first and last residue. The D gene is left open where the match is weak. A clone size is listed for some rows: how often the clone was seen (once, few, many), or a class if it is expanded.

size	V	D	J	CDR3	DNA
many	TRBV5-1	.	TRBJ2-7	CASSLGQGNSYEQYF	TGCGCCAGCAGCTTGGGGCAGGGGAACTCCTACGAGCAGTACTTC
many	TRBV2	TRBD1	TRBJ1-5	CASSEGDSPNQPQHF	TGTGCCAGCAGTGAAGGGGACAGTCCCAATCAGCCCCAGCATTTT
.	TRBV7-2	TRBD1	TRBJ2-1	CASKRETGDERSEQFF	TGTGCCAGCAAGCGAGAAACAGGGGATGAAAGGAGTGAGCAGTTCTTC
.	TRBV16	.	TRBJ2-3	CASSQSQGSITDTQYF	TGTGCCAGCAGCCAATCCCAGGGGTCCATCACAGATACGCAGTATTTT
.	TRBV4-1	TRBD2	TRBJ2-3	CASSQASGGDTQYF	TGCGCCAGCAGCCAAGCTAGCGGGGGTGATACGCAGTATTTT
.	TRBV9	.	TRBJ1-5	CASSPRWDPINQPQHF	TGTGCCAGCAGCCCCCGATGGGACCCAATTAATCAGCCCCAGCATTTT
many	TRBV7-8	.	TRBJ2-5	CASSFAYQETQYF	TGTGCCAGCAGCTTCGCGTACCAAGAGACCCAGTACTTC
many	TRBV4-1	TRBD2	TRBJ2-3	CASSQETTSADTQYF	TGCGCCAGCAGCCAAGAAACTACTAGCGCAGATACGCAGTATTTT
many	TRBV5-6	.	TRBJ2-1	CASSLTGIAYNEQFF	TGTGCCAGCAGTTTGACGGGGATTGCCTACAATGAGCAGTTCTTC
.	TRBV10-2	.	TRBJ2-3	CASGARDWRTSTDTQYF	TGCGCCAGCGGGGCAAGGGATTGGCGCACCTCCACAGATACGCAGTATTTT
.	TRBV24-1	.	TRBJ2-2	CATSDSGSGGRVNTGELFF	TGTGCCACCAGTGATTCAGGGAGTGGGGGCCGGGTGAACACCGGGGAGCTGTTTTTT
.	TRBV7-9	TRBD1	TRBJ1-2	CASSPSDREPNYGYTF	TGTGCCAGCAGCCCATCGGACAGGGAACCTAACTATGGCTACACCTTC
many	TRBV19	TRBD1	TRBJ1-3	CASSMRTGESGNTIYF	TGTGCCAGTAGTATGAGGACAGGGGAATCTGGAAACACCATATATTTT
many	TRBV5-8	.	TRBJ1-5	CASSWTHRGYGNQPQHF	TGTGCCAGCAGCTGGACCCATAGGGGGTATGGCAATCAGCCCCAGCATTTT
.	TRBV7-9	TRBD1	TRBJ1-4	CASRATGTVNEKLFF	TGTGCCAGCAGAGCCACCGGGACAGTGAATGAAAAACTGTTTTTT
.	TRBV7-9	TRBD1	TRBJ2-7	CASSSGTGYEQYF	TGTGCCAGCAGCTCCGGGACAGGCTACGAGCAGTACTTC
.	TRBV25-1	.	TRBJ1-1	CASSEFGLNTEAFF	TGTGCCAGCAGTGAATTTGGCTTGAACACTGAAGCTTTCTTT
many	TRBV12-3/TRBV12-4	TRBD1	TRBJ1-3	CASSYPRTGLGNTIYF	TGTGCCAGCAGTTACCCCAGGACAGGGTTAGGAAACACCATATATTTT
.	TRBV7-9	TRBD1	TRBJ1-2	CASSLGQRSYGYTF	TGTGCCAGCAGCTTGGGACAGCGGAGCTATGGCTACACCTTC
once	TRBV19	.	TRBJ1-1	CASSQVHTEAFF	TGTGCCAGTAGTCAGGTACACACTGAAGCTTTCTTT
many	TRBV7-8	TRBD2	TRBJ2-2	CASSSSGGITGELFF	TGTGCCAGCAGCTCTAGCGGGGGGATCACCGGGGAGCTGTTTTTT
many	TRBV5-1	.	TRBJ2-7	CASSLESGPYEQYF	TGCGCCAGCAGCTTGGAGTCGGGACCCTACGAGCAGTACTTC
.	TRBV15	.	TRBJ2-3	CATSRERGWVTQYF	TGTGCCACCAGCAGAGAAAGGGGATGGGTTACGCAGTATTTT
.	TRBV19	.	TRBJ1-1	CASRTQDITEAFF	TGTGCCAGTAGAACACAGGACATCACTGAAGCTTTCTTT
many	TRBV5-6	.	TRBJ1-4	CASSSPQRAETNEKLFF	TGTGCCAGCAGCTCCCCCCAGAGGGCTGAGACTAATGAAAAACTGTTTTTT
many	TRBV5-1	.	TRBJ1-5	CASSENTGDPQHF	TGCGCCAGCAGCGAGAACACCGGAGACCCCCAGCATTTT
.	TRBV20-1	.	TRBJ2-1	CSALPAAVGLDEQFF	TGCAGTGCCCTCCCCGCCGCGGTGGGGTTGGATGAGCAGTTCTTC
many	TRBV5-1	.	TRBJ1-1	CASSETPRGSNTEAFF	TGCGCCAGCAGCGAAACCCCGAGGGGGTCGAACACTGAAGCTTTCTTT
.	TRBV29-1	TRBD1	TRBJ1-2	CSVGQGADYTF	TGCAGCGTCGGACAGGGGGCGGACTACACCTTC
.	TRBV7-2	TRBD1	TRBJ1-6	CASSLVRDSNSPLHF	TGTGCCAGCAGCTTAGTCAGGGACAGCAATTCACCCCTCCACTTT
few	TRBV2	TRBD2	TRBJ2-1	CASSQDWGLGRYEQFF	TGTGCCAGCAGCCAAGATTGGGGACTAGGGCGTTATGAGCAGTTCTTC
.	TRBV2	TRBD1	TRBJ1-6	CASSDGQDNSPLHF	TGTGCCAGCAGTGACGGACAGGATAATTCACCCCTCCACTTT
.	TRBV24-1	.	TRBJ2-5	CATSKGGPVGETQYF	TGTGCCACCTCAAAGGGCGGGCCGGTAGGAGAGACCCAGTACTTC
.	TRBV7-8	TRBD1	TRBJ2-7	CASSRGGGTGGSEQYF	TGTGCCAGCAGCCGAGGAGGCGGGACAGGGGGCTCCGAGCAGTACTTC
.	TRBV3-1	TRBD2	TRBJ2-3	CASSPQRGARDTQYF	TGTGCCAGCAGCCCCCAGCGGGGGGCCCGGGATACGCAGTATTTT
.	TRBV18	.	TRBJ1-4	CASSPGQDEKLFF	TGTGCCAGCTCACCAGGGCAGGATGAAAAACTGTTTTTT
once	TRBV9	.	TRBJ1-2	CASSPSWGTNYGYTF	TGTGCCAGCAGCCCAAGTTGGGGGACTAACTATGGCTACACCTTC
.	TRBV10-1	.	TRBJ1-1	CAISGGDTEAFF	TGTGCCATCAGTGGAGGGGACACTGAAGCTTTCTTT
.	TRBV5-1	.	TRBJ2-2	CASSPSGPDQSGELFF	TGCGCCAGCAGCCCGAGTGGTCCGGATCAATCCGGGGAGCTGTTTTTT
many	TRBV20-1	.	TRBJ1-2	CSALPTDIYGYTF	TGCAGTGCTCTCCCGACAGATATCTATGGCTACACCTTC
.	TRBV5-1	.	TRBJ1-2	CASRPAGGGTDTYGYTF	TGCGCCAGCAGACCCGCTGGAGGTGGGACCGATACTTATGGCTACACCTTC
few	TRBV19	.	TRBJ1-1	CASSIMGDGAFF	TGTGCCAGTAGTATAATGGGGGATGGAGCTTTCTTT
many	TRBV7-2	.	TRBJ2-2	CASSLVPRDTGELFF	TGTGCCAGCAGCTTAGTCCCCCGGGACACCGGGGAGCTGTTTTTT
.	TRBV7-9	TRBD1	TRBJ1-1	CASSLGRGWGNTEAFF	TGTGCCAGCAGCTTGGGCAGGGGGTGGGGAAACACTGAAGCTTTCTTT
many	TRBV3-1	TRBD1	TRBJ1-2	CASSLWTGVTHGYTF	TGTGCCAGCAGCCTCTGGACAGGGGTAACTCATGGCTACACCTTC
.	TRBV19	.	TRBJ2-1	CASSQQGGPQQFF	TGTGCCAGTAGTCAACAGGGGGGGCCGCAGCAGTTCTTC
many	TRBV4-1	TRBD1	TRBJ2-1	CASSQIGQGDEQFF	TGCGCCAGCAGCCAAATTGGGCAGGGGGATGAGCAGTTCTTC
.	TRBV19	TRBD1	TRBJ1-1	CASSQQGGEEQYTEAFF	TGTGCCAGTAGTCAACAGGGGGGGGAAGAGCAGTACACTGAAGCTTTCTTT
many	TRBV5-6	TRBD1	TRBJ2-1	CASSLQGVGYNEQFF	TGTGCCAGCAGCTTACAGGGGGTCGGGTACAATGAGCAGTTCTTC
many	TRBV20-1	.	TRBJ1-5	CSALRVGRSFQNQPQHF	TGCAGTGCCTTACGGGTGGGTCGATCCTTCCAAAATCAGCCCCAGCATTTT
.	TRBV20-1	TRBD1	TRBJ1-6	CSAPRDRGSDSPLHF	TGCAGTGCTCCCCGGGACAGGGGATCGGATTCACCCCTCCACTTT
.	TRBV20-1	TRBD2	TRBJ2-7	CSAYSGTSCEQYF	TGCAGTGCTTATAGCGGGACGTCCTGCGAGCAGTACTTC
.	TRBV20-1	TRBD1	TRBJ2-7	CSASKGQGVIEEQYF	TGCAGTGCTAGTAAGGGACAGGGGGTGATAGAGGAGCAGTACTTC
few	TRBV7-3	.	TRBJ1-1	CASSPGVMNTEAFF	TGTGCCAGCAGCCCCGGGGTCATGAACACTGAAGCTTTCTTT
many	TRBV7-2	.	TRBJ2-3	CASSPRTGRSTDTQYF	TGTGCCAGCAGCCCTCGGACTGGTCGTAGCACAGATACGCAGTATTTT
many	TRBV27	.	TRBJ2-7	CASSLRPGAYEQYF	TGTGCCAGCAGTTTAAGGCCAGGAGCCTACGAGCAGTACTTC
many	TRBV5-1	.	TRBJ1-1	CASSPYRTANTEAFF	TGCGCCAGCAGCCCGTATCGGACAGCTAACACTGAAGCTTTCTTT
many	TRBV2	.	TRBJ1-3	CASSDPPTGFSGNTIYF	TGTGCCAGCAGTGATCCCCCCACGGGGTTCTCTGGAAACACCATATATTTT
.	TRBV7-2	.	TRBJ1-5	CASSLSRAGSNQPQHF	TGTGCCAGCAGCTTATCTAGGGCAGGTAGCAATCAGCCCCAGCATTTT
.	TRBV19	TRBD2	TRBJ2-3	CASSRGGQTDTQYF	TGTGCCAGTAGTCGGGGGGGGCAAACAGATACGCAGTATTTT